The entry below gives a single TCR beta chain sequence along with its context. Its matching antigen is unknown. Germline CDR1 SGHTA, CDR2 FQGNSA. V lost 5 bases and J lost 7; bases outside the gene matches: 10. The CDR3 spans 14 residues. The data stem from a study of OX40 agonist ivuxolimab in advanced cancers. On the study more broadly: Ivuxolimab was administered intravenously to patients at 0.01 to 10 mg/kg every 2 weeks. A partial response was reached by three patients: one with hepatocellular carcinoma and two with cutaneous melanoma. Study outcomes and limitations: Also present in some nonresponders was a low level of normalized T-cell clonal expansion. The study observed clonal expansion of CD4+ and CD8+ blood T cells by week 6 at 0.1 to 3.0 mg/kg.

The method was immunoSEQ multiplex PCR; TCRdb's version includes in-frame clones alone and lacks a portion of them. The sample consists of around 60,000 clones, 92% of them appearing once. The V and J genes are TRBV7-2 and TRBJ2-7; 8 bases line up with TRBD2. Sequencing used CD4+ or CD8+ T cells sorted from blood, obtained in a trial of the OX40 agonist ivuxolimab. The source of this sequence is an adult with an advanced solid tumor such as melanoma, head and neck, liver or kidney cancer. CDR3 loop: CASSPGLASQEQYF. In nucleotides, the CDR3 is TGTGCCAGCAGCCCCGGACTAGCATCTCAAGAGCAGTACTTC.